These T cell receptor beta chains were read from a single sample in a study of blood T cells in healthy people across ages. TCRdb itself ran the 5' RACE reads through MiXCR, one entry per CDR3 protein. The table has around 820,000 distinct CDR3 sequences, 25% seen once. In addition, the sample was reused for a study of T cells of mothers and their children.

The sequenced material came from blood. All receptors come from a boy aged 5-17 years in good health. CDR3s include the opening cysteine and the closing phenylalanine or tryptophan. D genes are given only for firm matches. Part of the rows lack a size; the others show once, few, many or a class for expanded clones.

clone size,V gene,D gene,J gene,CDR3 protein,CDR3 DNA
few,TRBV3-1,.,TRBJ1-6,CASSQDRQGNSPLHF,TGTGCCAGCAGCCAAGACCGGCAGGGCAATTCACCCCTCCACTTT
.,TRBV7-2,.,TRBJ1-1,CASSFRRGQRTDEAFF,TGTGCCAGCAGCTTCCGGAGAGGCCAGCGGACAGATGAAGCTTTCTTT
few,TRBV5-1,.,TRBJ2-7,CASSEDFAYEQYF,TGCGCCAGCAGTGAGGACTTCGCCTACGAGCAGTACTTC
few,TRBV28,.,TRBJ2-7,CASSLIAAAYEQYF,TGTGCCAGCAGTTTAATCGCCGCCGCCTACGAGCAGTACTTC
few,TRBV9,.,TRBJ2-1,CASSVGGGIPTDEQFF,TGTGCCAGCAGCGTAGGAGGCGGGATCCCCACAGATGAGCAGTTCTTC
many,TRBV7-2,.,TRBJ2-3,CASSSLWGADTQYF,TGTGCCAGCAGCTCCCTATGGGGGGCAGATACGCAGTATTTT
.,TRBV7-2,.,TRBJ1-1,CASELMTAEAFF,TGTGCCAGCGAACTTATGACCGCGGAAGCTTTCTTT
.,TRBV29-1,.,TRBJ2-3,CSVEEGGGDTQYF,TGCAGCGTTGAAGAGGGGGGCGGAGATACGCAGTATTTT
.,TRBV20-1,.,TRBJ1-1,CSARDVQGYTEAFF,TGCAGTGCTAGAGATGTCCAGGGCTACACTGAAGCTTTCTTT
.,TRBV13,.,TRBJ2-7,CASSLVGQGPEQYF,TGTGCCAGCAGCTTAGTTGGGCAGGGCCCCGAGCAGTACTTC
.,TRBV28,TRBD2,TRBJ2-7,CASSSSGRDSYEQYF,TGTGCCAGCAGTTCGAGCGGGAGGGATTCCTACGAGCAGTACTTC
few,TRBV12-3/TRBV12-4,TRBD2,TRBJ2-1,CASSLTSASYNEQFF,TGTGCCAGCAGTTTGACTAGCGCATCCTACAATGAGCAGTTCTTC
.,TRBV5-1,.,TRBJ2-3,CASSLKFTTDTQYF,TGCGCCAGCAGCTTAAAGTTTACCACAGATACGCAGTATTTT
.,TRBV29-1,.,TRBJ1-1,CSVEVRQMNTEAFF,TGCAGCGTTGAAGTAAGACAGATGAACACTGAAGCTTTCTTT
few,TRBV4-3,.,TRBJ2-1,CASSQVAGITYNEQFF,TGCGCCAGCAGCCAAGTCGCCGGGATTACCTACAATGAGCAGTTCTTC
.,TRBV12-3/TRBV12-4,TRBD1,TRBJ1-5,CASTRQGAINQPQHF,TGTGCCAGCACCCGACAGGGGGCTATCAATCAGCCCCAGCATTTT
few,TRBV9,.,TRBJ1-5,CASSRQANQPQHF,TGTGCCAGCAGCAGACAGGCCAATCAGCCCCAGCATTTT
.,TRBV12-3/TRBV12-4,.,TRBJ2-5,CASSMANAAQYF,TGTGCCAGCAGTATGGCCAACGCGGCCCAGTACTTC
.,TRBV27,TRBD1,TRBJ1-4,CASSSYRGQNEKLFF,TGTGCCAGCAGTTCTTACAGGGGTCAGAATGAAAAACTGTTTTTT
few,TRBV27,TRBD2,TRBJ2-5,CASSYGTSGSSETQYF,TGTGCCAGCAGTTACGGGACTAGCGGGAGTTCCGAGACCCAGTACTTC
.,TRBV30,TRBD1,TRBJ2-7,CAWSGTGYEQYF,TGTGCCTGGAGTGGGACAGGATACGAGCAGTACTTC
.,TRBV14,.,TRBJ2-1,CASSQERTTREQFF,TGTGCCAGCAGCCAAGAAAGGACGACGCGGGAGCAGTTCTTC
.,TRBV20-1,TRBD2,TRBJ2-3,CSASGGGVISTDTQYF,TGCAGTGCTAGCGGGGGGGGCGTCATTAGCACAGATACGCAGTATTTT
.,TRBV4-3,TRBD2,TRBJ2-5,CASSHILAEQETQYF,TGCGCCAGCAGCCATATCCTAGCGGAACAAGAGACCCAGTACTTC
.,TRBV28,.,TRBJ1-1,CASSPTTGFDTEAFF,TGTGCCAGCAGTCCGACCACGGGGTTTGACACTGAAGCTTTCTTT
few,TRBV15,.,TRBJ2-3,CATSRGGTDTQYF,TGTGCCACCAGCAGAGGGGGAACAGATACGCAGTATTTT
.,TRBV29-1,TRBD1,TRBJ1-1,CSVCISGTGGTEAFF,TGCAGCGTTTGTATAAGTGGGACAGGGGGGACTGAAGCTTTCTTT
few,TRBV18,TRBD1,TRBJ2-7,CASSTDRDGYEQYF,TGTGCCAGCTCAACCGACAGGGATGGCTACGAGCAGTACTTC
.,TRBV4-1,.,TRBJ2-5,CASSQVGLAQETQYF,TGCGCCAGCAGCCAAGTAGGGCTAGCCCAAGAGACCCAGTACTTC
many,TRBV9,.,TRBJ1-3,CASSPQQAGGNTIYF,TGTGCCAGCAGCCCACAGCAGGCGGGTGGAAACACCATATATTTT
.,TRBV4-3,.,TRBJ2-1,CASSQDVGSYNEQFF,TGCGCCAGCAGCCAAGATGTGGGCTCCTACAATGAGCAGTTCTTC
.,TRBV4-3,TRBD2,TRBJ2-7,CASSQDRGGLGYEQYF,TGCGCCAGCAGCCAAGATCGGGGGGGCCTAGGATACGAGCAGTACTTC
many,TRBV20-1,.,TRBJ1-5,CSARDVGLRGSNQPQHF,TGCAGTGCTAGAGATGTGGGGTTAAGAGGCAGCAATCAGCCCCAGCATTTT
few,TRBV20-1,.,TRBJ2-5,CSARDWVLEAQYF,TGCAGTGCTAGAGATTGGGTCCTCGAGGCCCAGTACTTC
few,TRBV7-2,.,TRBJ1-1,CASSLGGVPTEAFF,TGTGCCAGCAGCCTCGGGGGAGTCCCCACTGAAGCTTTCTTT
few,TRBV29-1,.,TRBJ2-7,CSVVDAYEQYF,TGCAGCGTTGTGGATGCCTACGAGCAGTACTTC
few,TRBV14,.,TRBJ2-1,CASSQVVAIGNEQFF,TGTGCCAGCAGCCAAGTCGTGGCGATAGGTAATGAGCAGTTCTTC
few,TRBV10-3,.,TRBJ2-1,CAISKTGNAYNEQFF,TGTGCCATCAGTAAGACAGGCAACGCCTACAATGAGCAGTTCTTC
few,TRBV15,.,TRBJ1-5,CATSRITGVNQPQHF,TGTGCCACCAGCAGGATTACAGGAGTCAATCAGCCCCAGCATTTT
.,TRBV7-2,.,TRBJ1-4,CASRSGTRGEKLFF,TGTGCCAGCAGATCCGGGACCAGGGGTGAAAAACTGTTTTTC
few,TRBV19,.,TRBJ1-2,CASRTLGLYGYTF,TGTGCCAGTAGAACCCTGGGACTCTATGGCTACACCTTC
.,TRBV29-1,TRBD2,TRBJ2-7,CSVVTSGSLSYEQYF,TGCAGCGTTGTGACTAGCGGGAGTCTTTCCTACGAGCAGTACTTC
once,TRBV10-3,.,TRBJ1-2,CAIAELGRGGYTF,TGTGCCATTGCGGAATTGGGCAGGGGTGGCTACACCTTC
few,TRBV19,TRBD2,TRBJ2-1,CASSTISPGLAGYNEQFF,TGTGCCAGTAGTACCATCTCCCCGGGGTTAGCGGGGTACAATGAGCAGTTCTTC
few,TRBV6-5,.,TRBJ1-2,CASSPDRGFGYGYTF,TGTGCCAGCAGCCCAGACAGAGGATTTGGGTATGGCTACACCTTC
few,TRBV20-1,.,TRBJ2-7,CSAGVSACEQYF,TGCAGTGCGGGGGTTTCCGCCTGCGAGCAGTACTTC
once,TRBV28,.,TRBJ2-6,CASRVGGVSGANVLTF,TGTGCCAGCAGGGTGGGAGGAGTCTCTGGGGCCAACGTCCTGACTTTC
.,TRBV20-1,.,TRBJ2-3,CSARDIRTDTQYF,TGCAGTGCCAGGGACATACGCACAGATACGCAGTATTTT
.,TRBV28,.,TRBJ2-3,CASGLTDTQYF,TGTGCCAGCGGACTGACAGATACGCAGTATTTT
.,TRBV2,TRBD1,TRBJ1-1,CASKVGTGEAFF,TGTGCCAGCAAGGTCGGGACAGGGGAAGCTTTCTTT
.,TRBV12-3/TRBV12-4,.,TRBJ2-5,CASERKGWETQYF,TGTGCCAGCGAAAGAAAGGGGTGGGAGACCCAGTACTTC
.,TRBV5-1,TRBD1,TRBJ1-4,CASSSTGGVEKLFF,TGCGCCAGCAGCTCAACAGGGGGCGTTGAAAAACTGTTTTTT